This T cell receptor beta chain appears in the sequencing data of a study of blood T cells in healthy people across ages. Healthy Caucasians from Russia aged roughly 6 to 95 served as donors. With 2 bases clipped from V and 4 bases from J, the junction kept 9 bases outside the gene matches. The germline V gene encodes CDR1 SGHRS and CDR2 YFSETQ. This CDR3 is 15 amino acids long. Study-wide results and caveats: Samples with more naive T cells showed higher observed beta diversity. Since the PBMCs were unsorted, naive and antigen-experienced cells could not be conclusively compared. There were more naive CD4+ cells and higher diversity in long-lived donors than in aged donors.

Alongside a J-beta primer mix, a sample-barcoded 5' primer served in a second PCR lasting about 7 to 11 cycles. One entry per CDR3 protein results from TCRdb running MiXCR on the 5' RACE reads. The data contain 1,500,000 or so distinct CDR3 sequences, approximately 60% of them singletons. This clonotype was counted only a few times. Its antigen is undetermined. The chain links TRBV5-1 to TRBJ2-7, with TRBD1 identical over 7 bases. What was sequenced was blood. The sequence was obtained from a man aged 18 to 29 in good health. The CDR3 DNA follows: TGCGCCAGCAGCTTTTCACAGGGGATTTCGTACGAGCAGTACTTC. Translating gives CASSFSQGISYEQYF.